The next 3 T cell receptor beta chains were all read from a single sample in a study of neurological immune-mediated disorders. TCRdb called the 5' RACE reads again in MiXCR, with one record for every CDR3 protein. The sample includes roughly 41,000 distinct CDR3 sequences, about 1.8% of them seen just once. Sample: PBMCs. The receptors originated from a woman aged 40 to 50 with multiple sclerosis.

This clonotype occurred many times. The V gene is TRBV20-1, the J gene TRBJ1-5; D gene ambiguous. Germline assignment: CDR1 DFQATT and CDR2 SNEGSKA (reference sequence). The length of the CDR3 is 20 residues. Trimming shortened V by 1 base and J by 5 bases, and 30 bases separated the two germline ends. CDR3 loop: CSARGRRGLKGLPIYQPQHF. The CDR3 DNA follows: TGCAGTGCTAGAGGGAGACGAGGACTGAAAGGATTACCCATTTATCAGCCCCAGCATTTT.

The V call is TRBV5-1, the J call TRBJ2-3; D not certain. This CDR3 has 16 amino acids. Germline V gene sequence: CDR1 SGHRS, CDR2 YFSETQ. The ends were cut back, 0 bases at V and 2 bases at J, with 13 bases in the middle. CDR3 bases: TGCGCCAGCAGCTTGGAGGCCTCCTTGGTCACAGATACGCAGTATTTT. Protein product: CASSLEASLVTDTQYF.

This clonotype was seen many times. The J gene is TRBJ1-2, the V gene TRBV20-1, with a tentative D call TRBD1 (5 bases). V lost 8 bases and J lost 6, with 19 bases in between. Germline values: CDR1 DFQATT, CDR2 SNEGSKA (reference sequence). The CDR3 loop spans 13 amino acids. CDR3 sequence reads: CSSAEGRGDGYTF. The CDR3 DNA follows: TGCAGTTCCGCGGAGGGGAGGGGCGATGGCTACACCTTC.